This T cell receptor (beta chain) was captured in a study of regulatory T cells in long-lasting Graves disease. Study observations and caveats: Newly diagnosed disease favored TRBV20-1 and TRBJ2-1 over persistent disease.

The time point was: newly diagnosed GD, antithyroid drugs for less than 3 months. TCR sequences were obtained from RNA taken from PBMCs. For TCR beta, libraries came from iRepertoire HTBI primers and Arm-PCR of CDR3 regions. Per the study methods: Across all samples, 62 TRBV segments and around 14 TRBJ segments were identified. MiXCR was run by TCRdb on the multiplex PCR reads, yielding one entry per CDR3 protein. The V and J calls come from TCRdb's annotation, not from the publication. The sample consists of 410,000 or so distinct CDR3 sequences, about 15% of them appearing once. This clonotype was picked up a small number of times. Its antigen is unknown. CDR1 and CDR2 (germline): SGHRS, YFSETQ. The V end was cut by 5 bases, the J end by 5 bases, with 13 bases between. The CDR3 has 13 amino acids. These same records also appear under a second study, on T cells in Graves' hyperthyroidism and ophthalmopathy. That work adds: HTBI primers drove first-round RT-PCR of the TCR CDR3.

The material was peripheral blood mononuclear cells (PBMCs), obtained at new diagnosis, from a patient treated with antithyroid drugs. The chain combines TRBV5-1 with TRBJ1-1, with D perhaps matching TRBD1 (6 bases). The TCR was taken from a woman in her thirties with Graves disease. The CDR3 loop is CASRVGGDTEAFF. DNA of the CDR3: TGCGCCAGCAGAGTAGGGGGAGATACTGAAGCTTTCTTT.